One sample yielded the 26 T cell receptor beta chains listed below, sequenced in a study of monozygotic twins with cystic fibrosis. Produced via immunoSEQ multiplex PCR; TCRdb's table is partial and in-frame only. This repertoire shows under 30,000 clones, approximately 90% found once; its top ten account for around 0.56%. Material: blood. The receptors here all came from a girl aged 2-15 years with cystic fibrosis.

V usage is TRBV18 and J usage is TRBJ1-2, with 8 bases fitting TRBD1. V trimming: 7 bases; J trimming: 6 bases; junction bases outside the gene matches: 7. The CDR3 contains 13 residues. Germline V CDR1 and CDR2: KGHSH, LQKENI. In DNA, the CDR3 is TGTGCCAGCTACCTAGGACAGGGTGATGGCTACACCTTC. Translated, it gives CASYLGQGDGYTF.

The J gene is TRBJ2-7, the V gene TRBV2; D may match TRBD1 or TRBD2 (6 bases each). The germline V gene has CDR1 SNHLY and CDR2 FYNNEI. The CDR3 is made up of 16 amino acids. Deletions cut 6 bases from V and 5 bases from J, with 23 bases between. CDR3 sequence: CASRHGRGIGGHEQYF. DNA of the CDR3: TGTGCCAGCAGACACGGACGGGGGATTGGGGGGCACGAGCAGTACTTC.

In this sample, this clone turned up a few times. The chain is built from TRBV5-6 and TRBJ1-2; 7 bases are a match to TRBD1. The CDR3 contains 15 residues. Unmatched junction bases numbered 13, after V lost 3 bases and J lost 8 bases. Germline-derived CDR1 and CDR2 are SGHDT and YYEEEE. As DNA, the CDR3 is TGTGCCAGCAGCTGGAGAGGGGGCCGCCCGAGGGGCTACACCTTC. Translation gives CASSWRGGRPRGYTF.

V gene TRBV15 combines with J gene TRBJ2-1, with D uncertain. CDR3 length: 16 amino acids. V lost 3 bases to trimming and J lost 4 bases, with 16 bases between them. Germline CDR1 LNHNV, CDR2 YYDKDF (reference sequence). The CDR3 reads CATSRGVEGLYNEQFF. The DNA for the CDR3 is TGTGCCACCAGCAGGGGTGTGGAAGGGTTATACAATGAGCAGTTCTTC.

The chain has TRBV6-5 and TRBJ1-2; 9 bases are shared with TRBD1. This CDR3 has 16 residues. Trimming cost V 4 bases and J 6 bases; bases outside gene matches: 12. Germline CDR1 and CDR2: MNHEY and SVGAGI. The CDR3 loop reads CASSSGVFRTGDGYTF. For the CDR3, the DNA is TGTGCCAGCAGTTCGGGTGTATTCCGGACAGGGGATGGCTACACCTTC.

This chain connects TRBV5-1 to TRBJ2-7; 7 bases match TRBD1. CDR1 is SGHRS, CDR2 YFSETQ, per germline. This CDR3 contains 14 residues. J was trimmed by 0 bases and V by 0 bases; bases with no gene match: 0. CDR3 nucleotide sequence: TGCGCCAGCAGCTTGGCAGGGGGCTCCTACGAGCAGTACTTC. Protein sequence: CASSLAGGSYEQYF.

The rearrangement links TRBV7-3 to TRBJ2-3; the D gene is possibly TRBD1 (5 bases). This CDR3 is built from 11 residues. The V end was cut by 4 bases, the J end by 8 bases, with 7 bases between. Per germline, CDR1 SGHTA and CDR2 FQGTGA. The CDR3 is CASSSQGTQYF. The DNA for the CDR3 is TGTGCCAGCAGCTCGCAGGGTACGCAGTATTTT.

The CDR3, as DNA: TGTGCCATCCTAACCCAGGGTGGCACCGGGGAGCTGTTTTTT. Its protein product is CAILTQGGTGELFF. The chain recombines TRBV2 with TRBJ2-2, with a possible D match to TRBD1 (5 bases). Looked up from germline, CDR1 is SNHLY and CDR2 is FYNNEI. The CDR3 loop spans 14 amino acids. V was clipped by 10 bases and J by 4 bases, with 16 bases between them.

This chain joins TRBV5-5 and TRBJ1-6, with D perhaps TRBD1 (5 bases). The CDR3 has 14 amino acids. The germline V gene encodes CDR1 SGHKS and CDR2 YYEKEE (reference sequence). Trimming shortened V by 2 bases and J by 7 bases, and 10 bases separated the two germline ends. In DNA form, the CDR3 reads TGTGCCAGCAGCTTTCTACAGGCGAATTCACCCCTCCACTTT. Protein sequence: CASSFLQANSPLHF.

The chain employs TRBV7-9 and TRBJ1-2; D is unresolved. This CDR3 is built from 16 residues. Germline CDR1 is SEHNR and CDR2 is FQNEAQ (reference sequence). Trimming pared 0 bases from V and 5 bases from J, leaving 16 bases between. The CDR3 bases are TGTGCCAGCAGCTTAGCGCCGACAACTCCACTTTATGGCTACACCTTC. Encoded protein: CASSLAPTTPLYGYTF. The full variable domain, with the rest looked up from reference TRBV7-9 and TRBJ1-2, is DTGVSQNPRHKITKRGQNVTFRCDPISEHNRLYWYRQTLGQGPEFLTYFQNEAQLEKSRLLSDRFSAERPKGSFSTLEIQRTEQGDSAMYLCASSLAPTTPLYGYTFGSGTRLTVV.

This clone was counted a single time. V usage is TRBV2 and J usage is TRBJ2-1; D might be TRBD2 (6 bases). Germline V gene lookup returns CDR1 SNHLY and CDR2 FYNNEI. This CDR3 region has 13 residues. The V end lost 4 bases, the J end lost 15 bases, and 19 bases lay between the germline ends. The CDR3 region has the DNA TGTGCCAGCAGTGTAGTAAGTCCTAGCGCCCCGTTCTTC. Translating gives CASSVVSPSAPFF.

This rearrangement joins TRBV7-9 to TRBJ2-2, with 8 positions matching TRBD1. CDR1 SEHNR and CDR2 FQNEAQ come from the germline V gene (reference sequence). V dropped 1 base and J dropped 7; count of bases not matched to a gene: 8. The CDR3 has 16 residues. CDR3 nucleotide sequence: TGTGCCAGCAGCTTAGTTTACAAGGACAGGGACGGGGAGCTGTTTTTT. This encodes CASSLVYKDRDGELFF.

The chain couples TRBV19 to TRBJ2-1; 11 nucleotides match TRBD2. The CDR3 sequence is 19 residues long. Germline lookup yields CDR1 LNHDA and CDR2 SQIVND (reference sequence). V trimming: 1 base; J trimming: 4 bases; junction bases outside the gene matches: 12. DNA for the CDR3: TGTGCCAGTAGTATAGGCCTAGCGGGGGGAGTTAGTCGATACAATGAGCAGTTCTTC. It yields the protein CASSIGLAGGVSRYNEQFF. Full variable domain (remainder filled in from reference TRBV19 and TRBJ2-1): DGGITQSPKYLFRKEGQNVTLSCEQNLNHDAMYWYRQDPGQGLRLIYYSQIVNDFQKGDIAEGYSVSREKKESFPLTVTSAQKNPTAFYLCASSIGLAGGVSRYNEQFFGPGTRLTVL.

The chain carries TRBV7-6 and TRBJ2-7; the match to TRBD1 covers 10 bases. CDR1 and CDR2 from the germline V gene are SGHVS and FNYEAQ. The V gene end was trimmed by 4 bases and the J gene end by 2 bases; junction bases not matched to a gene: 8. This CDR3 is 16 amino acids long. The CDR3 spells CASSSSGGTGAYEQYF. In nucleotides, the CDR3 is TGTGCCAGCAGCTCCTCGGGGGGGACAGGGGCCTACGAGCAGTACTTC.

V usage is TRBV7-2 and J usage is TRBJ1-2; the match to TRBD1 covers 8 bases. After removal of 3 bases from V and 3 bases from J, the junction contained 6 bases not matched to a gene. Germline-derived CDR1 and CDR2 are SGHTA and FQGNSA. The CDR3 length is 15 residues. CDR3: CASSLGGTGYYGYTF. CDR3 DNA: TGTGCCAGCAGCTTGGGAGGGACAGGTTACTATGGCTACACCTTC.

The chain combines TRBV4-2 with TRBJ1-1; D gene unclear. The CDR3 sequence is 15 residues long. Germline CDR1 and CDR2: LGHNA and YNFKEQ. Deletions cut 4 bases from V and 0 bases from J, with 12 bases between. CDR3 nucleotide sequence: TGTGCCAGCAGCCCACCTGAGGTACTGAACACTGAAGCTTTCTTT. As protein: CASSPPEVLNTEAFF.

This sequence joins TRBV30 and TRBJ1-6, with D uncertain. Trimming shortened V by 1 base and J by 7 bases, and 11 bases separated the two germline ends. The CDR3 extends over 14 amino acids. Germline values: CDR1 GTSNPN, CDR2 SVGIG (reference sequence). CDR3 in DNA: TGTGCCTGGAGTGCCGGATCAAAGAATTCACCCCTCCACTTT. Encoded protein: CAWSAGSKNSPLHF.

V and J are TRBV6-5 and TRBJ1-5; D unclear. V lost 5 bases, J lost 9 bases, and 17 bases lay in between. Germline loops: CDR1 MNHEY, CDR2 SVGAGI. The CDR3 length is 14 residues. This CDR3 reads CASSNSLDLRPQHF. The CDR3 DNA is TGTGCCAGCAGTAATAGCCTCGACCTTCGGCCCCAGCATTTT.

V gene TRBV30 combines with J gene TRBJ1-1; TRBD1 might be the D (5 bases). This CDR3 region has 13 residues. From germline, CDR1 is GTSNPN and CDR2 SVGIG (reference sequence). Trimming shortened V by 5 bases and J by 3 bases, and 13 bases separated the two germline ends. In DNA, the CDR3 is TGTGCCTGGGGAGTCTCAGGGCACACTGAAGCTTTCTTT. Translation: CAWGVSGHTEAFF.

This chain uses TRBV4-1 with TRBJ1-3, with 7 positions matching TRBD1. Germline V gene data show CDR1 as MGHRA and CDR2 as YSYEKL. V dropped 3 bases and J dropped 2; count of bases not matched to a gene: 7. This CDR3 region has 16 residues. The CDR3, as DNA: TGCGCCAGCAGCCATCCTGACAGGGTTGCTGGAAACACCATATATTTT. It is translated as CASSHPDRVAGNTIYF.

DNA for the CDR3: TGTGCCAGCAGAGGGACTAGGGGCAGCACAGATACGCAGTATTTT. Translated: CASRGTRGSTDTQYF. The chain joins TRBV6-6 to TRBJ2-3; 8 bases fit TRBD2. With 6 bases clipped from V and 0 bases from J, the junction kept 5 bases outside the gene matches. This CDR3 is built from 15 residues. Germline CDR1 is MNHNY and CDR2 is SVGAGI (reference sequence).

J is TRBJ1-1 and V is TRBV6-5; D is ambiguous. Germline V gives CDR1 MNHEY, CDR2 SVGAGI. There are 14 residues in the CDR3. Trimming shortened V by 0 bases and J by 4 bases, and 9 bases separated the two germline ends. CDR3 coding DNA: TGTGCCAGCAGTTACTCAACAGCTCTCACTGAAGCTTTCTTT. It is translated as CASSYSTALTEAFF.

The CDR3 region is CASSFILAGAQETQYF. DNA for the CDR3: TGCGCCAGCAGCTTTATACTAGCGGGGGCCCAAGAGACCCAGTACTTC. The chain joins TRBV5-1 to TRBJ2-5; TRBD2 matches 11 bases. Germline values: CDR1 SGHRS, CDR2 YFSETQ. V gave up 2 bases and J gave up 1 base; unmatched junction bases: 4. There are 16 residues in the CDR3. The variable domain in full, with the rest retrieved from reference TRBV5-1 and TRBJ2-5, is KAGVTQTPRYLIKTRGQQVTLSCSPISGHRSVSWYQQTPGQGLQFLFEYFSETQRNKGNFPGRFSGRQFSNSRSEMNVSTLELGDSALYLCASSFILAGAQETQYFGPGTRLLVL.

DNA of the CDR3: TGTGCCAGCAGTTCATACGTGGGGGGGCCGTTAAGTGAGCAGTTCTTC. Protein: CASSSYVGGPLSEQFF. The rearrangement links TRBV27 to TRBJ2-1; possibly TRBD2 for D (7 bases). Germline V gene sequence: CDR1 MNHEY, CDR2 SMNVEV (reference sequence). The CDR3 sequence is 16 residues long. V lost 4 bases and J 9 bases, leaving 22 bases between the germline ends.

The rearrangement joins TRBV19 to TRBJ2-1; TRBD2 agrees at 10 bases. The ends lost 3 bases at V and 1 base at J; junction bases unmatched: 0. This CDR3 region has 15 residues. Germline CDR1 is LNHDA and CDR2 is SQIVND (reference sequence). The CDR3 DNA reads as TGTGCCAGTAGTATTAGCGGGGGGTCCTACAATGAGCAGTTCTTC. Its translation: CASSISGGSYNEQFF.

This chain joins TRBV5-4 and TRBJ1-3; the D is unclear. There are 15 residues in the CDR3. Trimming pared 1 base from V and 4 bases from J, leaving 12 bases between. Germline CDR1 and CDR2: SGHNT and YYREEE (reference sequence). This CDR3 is CASSLTGGGGNTIYF. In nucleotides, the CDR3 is TGTGCCAGCAGCTTGACGGGAGGTGGAGGAAACACCATATATTTT.